This T cell receptor beta chain was identified during a study of T cells after posttransplantation cyclophosphamide. This clone occurred many times. Using immunoSEQ multiplex PCR, the repertoire was profiled, and TCRdb retains in-frame clones only, with some absent. The specimen has tens of thousands of clones, none found just once. Sequenced material: PBMCs. This TCR was recovered from a woman in her forties or fifties in good health and a related stem cell transplant donor.

The CDR3, as DNA: TGCGCCAGCAGCCAAAGGGATACGGGGGGCGCTTACTATGGCTACACCTTC. Translation: CASSQRDTGGAYYGYTF. The V gene is TRBV4-1, the J gene TRBJ1-2; TRBD1 is a possible D gene (6 bases). The germline V gene has CDR1 MGHRA and CDR2 YSYEKL. Deletions cut 2 bases from V and 3 bases from J, with 19 bases between. This CDR3 spans 17 amino acids.